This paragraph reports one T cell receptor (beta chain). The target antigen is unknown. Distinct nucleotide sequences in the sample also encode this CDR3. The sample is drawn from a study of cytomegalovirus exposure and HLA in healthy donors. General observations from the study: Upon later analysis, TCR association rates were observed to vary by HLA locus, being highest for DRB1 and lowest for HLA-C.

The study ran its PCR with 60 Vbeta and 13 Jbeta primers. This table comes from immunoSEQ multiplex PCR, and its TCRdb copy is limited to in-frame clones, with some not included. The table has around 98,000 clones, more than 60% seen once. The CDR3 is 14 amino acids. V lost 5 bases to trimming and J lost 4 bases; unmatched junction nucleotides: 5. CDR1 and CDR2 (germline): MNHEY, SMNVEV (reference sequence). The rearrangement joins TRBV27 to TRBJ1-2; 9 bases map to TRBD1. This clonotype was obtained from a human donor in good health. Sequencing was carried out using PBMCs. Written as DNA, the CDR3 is TGTGCCAGCAGTCCCCGGGACAGGGTCTATGGCTACACCTTC. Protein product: CASSPRDRVYGYTF.